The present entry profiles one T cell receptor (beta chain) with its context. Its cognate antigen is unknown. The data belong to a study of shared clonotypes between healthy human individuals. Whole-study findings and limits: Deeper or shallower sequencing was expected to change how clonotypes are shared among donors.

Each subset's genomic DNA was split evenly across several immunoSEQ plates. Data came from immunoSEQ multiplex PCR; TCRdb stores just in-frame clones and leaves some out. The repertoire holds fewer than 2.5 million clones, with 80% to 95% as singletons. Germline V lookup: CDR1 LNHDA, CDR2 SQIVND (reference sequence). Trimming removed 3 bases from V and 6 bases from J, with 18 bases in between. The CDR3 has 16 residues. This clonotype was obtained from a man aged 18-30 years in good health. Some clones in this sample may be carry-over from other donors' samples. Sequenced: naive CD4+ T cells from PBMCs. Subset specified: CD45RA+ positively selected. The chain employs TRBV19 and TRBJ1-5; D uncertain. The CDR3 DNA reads TGTGCCAGTAGTATTTGGTCGGCTCAGAGAATTCAGCCCCAGCATTTT. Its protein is CASSIWSAQRIQPQHF. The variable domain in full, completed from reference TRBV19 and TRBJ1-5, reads DGGITQSPKYLFRKEGQNVTLSCEQNLNHDAMYWYRQDPGQGLRLIYYSQIVNDFQKGDIAEGYSVSREKKESFPLTVTSAQKNPTAFYLCASSIWSAQRIQPQHFGDGTRLSIL.